The 13 T cell receptor beta chains given below trace back to one sample, sequenced in a study of siplizumab effects on memory and regulatory T cells. The assay was immunoSEQ multiplex PCR, and TCRdb's table has in-frame clones only and misses some. The data contain more than 95,000 clones, 85% to 95% of them singletons. What was sequenced was CD4+ T cells sorted from blood. These receptors came from a human donor in good health.

V and J are TRBV7-3 and TRBJ2-5, with 10 bases lining up with TRBD2. The CDR3 runs 15 residues. Trimming removed 2 bases from V and 4 bases from J; junction bases left unmatched: 4. From germline, CDR1 is SGHTA and CDR2 FQGTGA. CDR3 in amino acids: CASSLEAGGRETQYF. In nucleotides, the CDR3 is TGTGCCAGCAGCTTAGAAGCGGGAGGGCGAGAGACCCAGTACTTC.

The chain recombines TRBV6-5 with TRBJ2-3, with D maybe TRBD2 (6 bases). Deletions cut 2 bases from V and 0 bases from J, with 9 bases between. CDR1 is MNHEY and CDR2 is SVGAGI in the germline V gene. CDR3 length: 15 amino acids. The CDR3 spells CASSYGGVSTDTQYF. CDR3 DNA sequence: TGTGCCAGCAGTTACGGCGGGGTTAGCACAGATACGCAGTATTTT.

The chain uses TRBV10-2 and TRBJ1-5, with D possibly matching TRBD1 (5 bases). CDR1 is WSHSY, CDR2 SAAADI, per germline. V gave up 0 bases and J gave up 3 bases, with 9 bases separating them. The CDR3 has 15 amino acids. The CDR3 nucleotides are TGCGCCAGCAGTGAGTCGAGGGGTTCCAATCAGCCCCAGCATTTT. This codes for CASSESRGSNQPQHF.

V is TRBV7-2 and J is TRBJ1-2; no reliable D call. Germline CDR1 and CDR2: SGHTA and FQGNSA. V dropped 5 bases and J dropped 2 bases, with 9 bases sitting between them. This CDR3 has 13 residues. CDR3 amino acids: CASSISENYGYTF. DNA of the CDR3: TGTGCCAGCAGCATATCGGAAAACTATGGCTACACCTTC.

J is TRBJ1-1 and V is TRBV2; no definite D call. Trimming left V 4 bases short and J 5 bases short, with 14 bases between. The germline V gene encodes CDR1 SNHLY and CDR2 FYNNEI. The CDR3 has 14 amino acids. CDR3 bases: TGTGCCAGCAGTGGGGAGGGTCTGGATACTGAAGCTTTCTTT. Translated, it gives CASSGEGLDTEAFF.

The J gene is TRBJ2-7, the V gene TRBV4-1, with D tentatively TRBD1 or TRBD2 (5 bases each). Trimming cost V 2 bases and J 6 bases, with 14 bases left between them. The CDR3 runs 14 residues. The germline V gene has CDR1 MGHRA and CDR2 YSYEKL. CDR3 loop: CASSQFSGRAEQYF. CDR3 nucleotide sequence: TGCGCCAGCAGCCAATTTTCAGGGCGGGCCGAGCAGTACTTC.

The CDR3 DNA is TGTGCCAGCAGTTACTCATGGGGGCTGGCCGGGGAGCTGTTTTTT. It encodes CASSYSWGLAGELFF. This chain connects TRBV6-5 to TRBJ2-2; D perhaps matches TRBD1 (6 bases). Germline V gives CDR1 MNHEY, CDR2 SVGAGI. The CDR3 is 15 residues long. The V and J ends lost 0 bases and 6 bases respectively, with 11 bases between them.

The CDR3 loop reads CASSFSGQGTDTQYF. The CDR3 DNA reads as TGCGCCAGCAGCTTTTCTGGCCAGGGGACAGATACGCAGTATTTT. The V gene is TRBV5-1, the J gene TRBJ2-3; tentative D call: TRBD1 (6 bases). Per the germline V gene, CDR1 is SGHRS and CDR2 is YFSETQ. V was shortened by 2 bases and J by 3 bases, with 13 bases between the two germline ends. This CDR3 has 15 residues.

The V gene is TRBV5-6, the J gene TRBJ2-4; 9 bases align to TRBD1. The CDR3 has 17 amino acids. Trimming took 4 bases from V and 2 from J; bases not matched to a gene: 10. Looked up from germline, CDR1 is SGHDT and CDR2 is YYEEEE. CDR3 DNA sequence: TGTGCCAGCAGCACAACGACCGGGACAGGGTCCAAAAACATTCAGTACTTC. It encodes CASSTTTGTGSKNIQYF.

The rearrangement joins TRBV5-1 to TRBJ1-3, with D possibly being TRBD1 (5 bases). There are 16 residues in the CDR3. With 0 bases removed from V and 4 bases from J, the gap between germline ends came to 14 bases. Germline V gives CDR1 SGHRS, CDR2 YFSETQ. The chain's CDR3 is CASSLAGPTRGNTIYF. The DNA of the CDR3 is TGCGCCAGCAGCTTGGCGGGACCAACAAGGGGAAACACCATATATTTT.

V gene TRBV23-1 combines with J gene TRBJ1-4; D possibly corresponds to TRBD1 (6 bases). TRBV23-1 is flagged as an ORF with uncertain function. CDR3 size: 14 residues. V was trimmed by 7 bases and J by 4 bases, leaving 13 bases between them. The CDR3 is CASKGGLGNEKLFF. The CDR3 nucleotides read TGCGCCAGCAAAGGGGGTTTGGGTAATGAAAAACTGTTTTTT.

The chain has TRBV2 and TRBJ2-7; D tentatively fits TRBD1 or TRBD2 (5 bases each). The germline V gene encodes CDR1 SNHLY and CDR2 FYNNEI. Deletions cut 3 bases from V and 4 bases from J, with 7 bases between. The CDR3 runs to 12 residues. The CDR3 protein is CASSDREYEQYF. The CDR3, as DNA: TGTGCCAGCAGTGACAGGGAGTACGAGCAGTACTTC.

This rearrangement joins TRBV5-6 to TRBJ1-1; the D gene is possibly TRBD1 (5 bases). Germline CDR1 is SGHDT and CDR2 is YYEEEE. Trimming took 4 bases from V and 4 from J, leaving 20 bases between them. This CDR3 spans 16 amino acids. The CDR3 sequence is CASSPAPSRGGTEAFF. The CDR3 DNA reads as TGTGCCAGCAGCCCCGCACCCTCGAGGGGTGGCACTGAAGCTTTCTTT.